This passage covers 13 T cell receptor beta chains from one sample sequenced in a study of blood T cells in healthy people across ages (dated by TCRdb to between 2014 and 2016). Library construction relied on 5' RACE. Sequencing was performed on an Illumina HiSeq 2500. A second PCR of roughly 7 to 11 cycles was performed with a sample-barcoded 5' primer and a J-beta primer mix. TCRdb took the public reads, trimmed them with fastp at Q25, ran MiXCR for clone calling and kept in-frame beta chains. Each CDR3 protein gets just one entry, which takes the most common genes and DNA from the rows behind it. Within this sample are 660,000 or so distinct CDR3 sequences, with roughly 53% of them counted one time only. The ten largest account for approximately 37% of the sample. Sample: blood. All receptors come from a man aged 60 to 75 in good health.

The DNA for the CDR3 is TGTGCCAGCAGCTTAGTCGGGACAGGGGAGGGATTGGGAGGCTACACCTTC. Protein: CASSLVGTGEGLGGYTF. The V gene is TRBV7-2, the J gene TRBJ1-2; TRBD1 matches at 10 bases. The CDR3 length is 17 residues. V lost 1 base and J lost 8; bases outside the gene matches: 13. Germline-derived CDR1 and CDR2 are SGHTA and FQGNSA.

The J gene is TRBJ2-7, the V gene TRBV6-2 or TRBV6-3, with 10 bases matching TRBD2. The J call may be incorrect, as the DNA end agrees better with TRBJ2-5. Germline lookup yields CDR1 MNHEY and CDR2 SVGEGT. The CDR3 covers 17 residues. The DNA of the CDR3 is TGTGCCAGCAGTTACGAGACCGGGACTAGCGCCGAAAAGACCCAGTACTTC. Residues: CASSYETGTSAEKTQYF.

The chain links TRBV11-2 to TRBJ2-1; D is possibly TRBD1 (6 bases). The CDR3 is 15 residues long. Per the germline V gene, CDR1 is SGHAT and CDR2 is FQNNGV. Trimming shortened V by 5 bases and J by 0 bases, and 11 bases separated the two germline ends. Here the CDR3 reads CASSRQASSYNEQFF. In nucleotides, the CDR3 is TGTGCCAGCAGCCGACAGGCGAGCTCCTACAATGAGCAGTTCTTC.

This clonotype turned up a few times. V is TRBV10-3 and J is TRBJ1-2; TRBD1 aligns across 7 bases. CDR3 size: 15 residues. J gave up 4 bases and V 4 bases, and 9 bases lay outside the gene matches. Germline V gene sequence: CDR1 ENHRY, CDR2 SYGVKD. CDR3 nucleotides: TGTGCCATCAGTGGAGAACAGGGGTTCGGCTATGGCTACACCTTC. Its protein product is CAISGEQGFGYGYTF.

The V and J genes are TRBV7-9 and TRBJ2-7; tentatively, D is TRBD2 (5 bases). Germline V CDR1 and CDR2: SEHNR, FQNEAQ (reference sequence). V gave up 5 bases and J gave up 0 bases, with 11 bases separating them. The CDR3 spans 14 residues. This CDR3 is CASSAPGISYEQYF. The CDR3 nucleotides are TGTGCCAGCAGCGCCCCCGGGATCTCCTACGAGCAGTACTTC.

The chain joins TRBV11-2 to TRBJ2-7; D is undetermined. Germline V lookup: CDR1 SGHAT, CDR2 FQNNGV. This CDR3 spans 14 amino acids. V lost 4 bases, J lost 0 bases, and 10 bases lay in between. The CDR3 bases are TGTGCCAGCAGCTCCACGACGGTCTCCTACGAGCAGTACTTC. Its protein product is CASSSTTVSYEQYF.

This sequence joins TRBV6-1 and TRBJ2-3; tentative D call: TRBD2 (6 bases). Per germline, CDR1 MNHNS and CDR2 SASEGT. This CDR3 contains 15 residues. Deletions cut 2 bases from V and 6 bases from J, with 15 bases between. Here the CDR3 DNA reads TGTGCCAGCAGTGAATCGGGCCTAGCGACGGATACGCAGTATTTT. Protein product: CASSESGLATDTQYF.

This clonotype was observed a few times. The chain combines TRBV14 with TRBJ2-3; 13 bases are a match to TRBD2. V gave up 4 bases and J gave up 1 base; unmatched junction bases: 8. The CDR3 runs to 18 residues. Germline loops: CDR1 SGHDN, CDR2 FVKESK. CDR3: CASSPGLAGALRTDTQYF. DNA of the CDR3: TGTGCCAGCAGCCCCGGACTAGCGGGGGCCCTGCGCACAGATACGCAGTATTTT. Together with reference TRBV14 and TRBJ2-3, the CDR3 gives the full variable domain: EAGVTQFPSHSVIEKGQTVTLRCDPISGHDNLYWYRRVMGKEIKFLLHFVKESKQDESGMPNNRFLAERTGGTYSTLKVQPAELEDSGVYFCASSPGLAGALRTDTQYFGPGTRLTVL.

This chain joins TRBV20-1 and TRBJ2-7; no definite D call. The better agreement between TRBJ2-5 and the DNA end casts doubt on the J call. CDR1 and CDR2 (germline): DFQATT, SNEGSKA (reference sequence). The CDR3 totals 11 residues. The CDR3 region has the DNA TGCAGTGCAACGTCCGTGGGGACCCAGTACTTC. As protein: CSATSVGTQYF.

This chain joins TRBV2 and TRBJ2-2; 10 bases align to TRBD1. Germline-derived CDR1 and CDR2 are SNHLY and FYNNEI. CDR3 length: 15 amino acids. V trimming: 6 bases; J trimming: 4 bases; junction bases outside the gene matches: 5. The CDR3 region has the DNA TGTGCCAGCAGGGGGACAGGGGCGAGCACCGGGGAGCTGTTTTTT. Amino acid sequence: CASRGTGASTGELFF.

This clonotype occurred once. The chain carries TRBV5-1 and TRBJ2-5; D may match TRBD1 or TRBD2 (5 bases each). Trimming cost V 1 base and J 1 base, with 14 bases left between them. The CDR3 runs 16 residues. Germline V gene lookup returns CDR1 SGHRS and CDR2 YFSETQ. As DNA, the CDR3 is TGCGCCAGCAGCTTGTGGCAGGGACGGAGCCAAGAGACCCAGTACTTC. Translating gives CASSLWQGRSQETQYF.

This clonotype was seen a handful of times. The chain uses TRBV10-1 and TRBJ2-7; 14 bases match TRBD2. This CDR3 region has 15 residues. Germline V CDR1 and CDR2: WNHNN, SYGVQD (reference sequence). Trimming at V came to 7 bases and at J to 5 bases, leaving 7 bases not matched to a gene. CDR3 loop: CASTPGLAGEDEQYF. CDR3 bases: TGCGCCAGCACCCCGGGACTAGCGGGGGAGGACGAGCAGTACTTC.

V is TRBV28 and J is TRBJ2-2; TRBD1 aligns across 9 bases. The V segment lost 6 bases and the J segment 5 bases; nucleotides outside the gene matches: 7. Germline CDR1 is MDHEN and CDR2 is SYDVKM. The CDR3 runs to 15 residues. The chain's CDR3 is CASRSDRGGTGELFF. The CDR3, as DNA: TGTGCCAGCAGGTCGGACAGGGGAGGAACCGGGGAGCTGTTTTTT.